The clone carrying this TCR beta chain turned up a few times. As yet, its antigen is unknown. Germline CDR1 and CDR2: KGHDR and SFDVKD. V shed 5 bases and J shed 7 bases, with 11 bases lying between them. CDR3 length equals 13 residues. TCRdb analysed the 5' RACE reads with MiXCR anew, one entry per CDR3 protein. The table records more than 350,000 distinct CDR3 sequences, roughly 21% of them present only once. The sample originates from a study of T-cell memory formation after mild COVID-19. Study-level results: There were some responding clones in pre-infection memory, which suggested that cross-reactive memory had joined.

The rearrangement joins TRBV24-1 to TRBJ1-5; possible D gene TRBD1, 5 bases. The sequence was obtained from an adult woman who had mild COVID-19 (a few samples of this study predate the infection). Cell type and time point are not known. Material for sequencing was PBMCs or a T cell subset sorted from them (not recorded which). The CDR3 loop reads CATSGQSGQPQHF. DNA for the CDR3: TGTGCCACCAGTGGACAGTCTGGACAGCCCCAGCATTTT.